What follows is one T cell receptor (beta chain) and its context. Its antigen is still unknown. Base quality data are lacking; no much larger clone is found one base away. The record originates from a study of early T cells in non-severe SARS-CoV-2 infection (TCRdb year 2021). Some background on the complete study: Bulk RNA from unsorted whole blood was used for TCR sequencing, so alpha and beta chains could not be paired.

Study-level results and caveats: VDJdb matching was skewed toward anti-spike CD8 responses and likely underestimated virus-specific expansions, missing private and CD4 specificities.

The method was 5' RACE. Sequencing took place on a NextSeq 500. To correct for sequencing error and PCR bias, the TCR library protocol tagged individual cDNA molecules with unique molecular identifiers. Both TCR alpha and beta chains were sequenced, and tight co-correlation was observed between alpha and beta sequence abundances in each sample. In the original analysis: Decombinator V4 was used to perform V gene, J gene and CDR3 annotation of TCR sequences. TCRs were defined as expanded if a significant change between any two time points was detected under a Poisson model with p below 0.0001. TCR abundances were normalised to the total number of TCRs sequenced per sample and were expressed as counts per million. VDJdb, accessed on 1 November 2021, was searched for TCRs annotated for CMV, EBV and SARS-CoV-2, and TCRs annotated for more than one antigen were excluded. TCRdb took the public reads, trimmed them with fastp at Q25, ran MiXCR for clone calling and kept in-frame beta chains. Each entry merges the rows of one CDR3 protein and shows their most common DNA and genes. TCRdb assigned the V and J calls; the authors' analysis was not used. The sample table lists tens of thousands of distinct CDR3 sequences, roughly 14% of them with a count of one. The ten largest make up roughly 7% of the sample.

This was a case-control study nested in a cohort of healthcare workers in London, UK, who had nasopharyngeal swab PCR tests and blood samples taken every week. Between 23 and 31 March 2020, the week of the UK lockdown, healthcare workers were enrolled and then followed up weekly for as long as 16 weeks. The specimen sequenced was whole blood. The sequence was collected from an adult who was a healthcare worker with PCR-confirmed SARS-CoV-2 infection or an uninfected control (not recorded which).

CDR3 region: CASSLTTGSEQFF. The sequenced DNA is TGTGCCAGCAGCTTAACCACCGGGAGTGAGCAGTTCTTC. Here the chain combines TRBV7-3 and TRBJ2-1; 6 matching bases give a weak D call of TRBD2. Per the germline V gene, SGHTA is the CDR1 and FQGTGA is the CDR2. Trimming removed 0 bases from V and 9 bases from J, leaving 9 bases between the germline ends. Its CDR3 holds 13 amino acids, cysteine through phenylalanine. The sequence is cut down to CDR3 DNA, 39 bases in frame from base 1.